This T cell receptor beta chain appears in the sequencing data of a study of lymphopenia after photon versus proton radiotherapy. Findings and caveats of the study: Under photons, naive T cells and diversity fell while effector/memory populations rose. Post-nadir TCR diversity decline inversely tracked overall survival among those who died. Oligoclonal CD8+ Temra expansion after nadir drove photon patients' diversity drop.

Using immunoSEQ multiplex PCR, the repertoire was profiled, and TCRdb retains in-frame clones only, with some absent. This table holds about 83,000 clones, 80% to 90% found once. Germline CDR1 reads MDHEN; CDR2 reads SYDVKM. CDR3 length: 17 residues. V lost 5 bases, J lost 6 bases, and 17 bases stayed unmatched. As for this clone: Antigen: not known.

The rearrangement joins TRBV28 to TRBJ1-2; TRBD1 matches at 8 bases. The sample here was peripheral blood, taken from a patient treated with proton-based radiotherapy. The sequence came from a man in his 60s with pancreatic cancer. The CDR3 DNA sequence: TGTGCCAGCAGTACCCGCGGGACAACAGGGGGAGGCAATGGCTACACCTTC. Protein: CASSTRGTTGGGNGYTF.